These T cell receptor beta chains were read from a single sample in a study of blood T cell repertoires in COVID-19. Using immunoSEQ multiplex PCR, the repertoire was profiled, and TCRdb retains in-frame clones only, with some absent. The sample has 180,000 or so clones; roughly three quarters are singletons. Sample: peripheral blood. The source of these receptors is a woman of 80 years or more with COVID-19, enrolled during active disease. The CDR3 runs from the conserved cysteine through the conserved F or W. The order of the fields is D gene, CDR3 length, V gene, clone size, J gene, CDR3 DNA, CDR3 protein. The D gene is left open where the match is weak. Clone size is shown for a subset of rows, as once, few, many or a class of expanded clone.

D gene: .; CDR3 length: 15; V gene: TRBV27; clone size: .; J gene: TRBJ1-1; CDR3 DNA: TGTGCCAGCAGTTTATCCCCTCGCAGGGGCACTGAAGCTTTCTTT; CDR3 protein: CASSLSPRRGTEAFF
D gene: .; CDR3 length: 15; V gene: TRBV4-2; clone size: .; J gene: TRBJ1-1; CDR3 DNA: TGTGCCAGCAGCCAAGGAGGCAGGGTGAACACTGAAGCTTTCTTT; CDR3 protein: CASSQGGRVNTEAFF
D gene: TRBD1; CDR3 length: 14; V gene: TRBV28; clone size: .; J gene: TRBJ2-7; CDR3 DNA: TGTGCCAGCAGCCCCGGGACAGTCGCCTACGAGCAGTACTTC; CDR3 protein: CASSPGTVAYEQYF
D gene: TRBD1; CDR3 length: 15; V gene: TRBV15; clone size: .; J gene: TRBJ2-5; CDR3 DNA: TGTGCCACCAGCAGAGACACAGGGGTAGTGGAGACCCAGTACTTC; CDR3 protein: CATSRDTGVVETQYF
D gene: TRBD1; CDR3 length: 14; V gene: TRBV30; clone size: .; J gene: TRBJ1-6; CDR3 DNA: TGTGCCTGGAGACCGGGACAGCCAAATTCACCCCTCCACTTT; CDR3 protein: CAWRPGQPNSPLHF
D gene: .; CDR3 length: 15; V gene: TRBV28; clone size: .; J gene: TRBJ2-3; CDR3 DNA: TGTGCCAGCAGTCCCGGGGATCGGAGTGGGGGGACGCAGTATTTT; CDR3 protein: CASSPGDRSGGTQYF
D gene: TRBD1; CDR3 length: 15; V gene: TRBV4-1; clone size: few; J gene: TRBJ1-6; CDR3 DNA: TGCGCCAGCCGACAACTCGACAGGGGAAATTCACCCCTCCACTTT; CDR3 protein: CASRQLDRGNSPLHF
D gene: .; CDR3 length: 14; V gene: TRBV3-1/TRBV3-2; clone size: .; J gene: TRBJ1-2; CDR3 DNA: TGTGCCAGCAGCCAAGAGGCAGTCTCCTATGGCTACACCTTC; CDR3 protein: CASSQEAVSYGYTF
D gene: .; CDR3 length: 12; V gene: TRBV5-4; clone size: .; J gene: TRBJ2-2; CDR3 DNA: TGTGCCAGCAGTGAGGGTGGCGGGGAGCTGTTTTTT; CDR3 protein: CASSEGGGELFF
D gene: TRBD2; CDR3 length: 15; V gene: TRBV6-6; clone size: .; J gene: TRBJ2-7; CDR3 DNA: TGTGCCAGCAGTTACTCGACAGCGCGGGAGTACGAGCAGTACTTC; CDR3 protein: CASSYSTAREYEQYF
D gene: TRBD1; CDR3 length: 13; V gene: TRBV18; clone size: .; J gene: TRBJ1-1; CDR3 DNA: TGTGCCAGCTCACAAGACAGGGTAACTGAAGCTTTCTTT; CDR3 protein: CASSQDRVTEAFF
D gene: .; CDR3 length: 14; V gene: TRBV6-5; clone size: .; J gene: TRBJ1-5; CDR3 DNA: TGTGCCAGCCGGGGTGAGGGTGTGGGTCAGCCCCAGCATTTT; CDR3 protein: CASRGEGVGQPQHF
D gene: .; CDR3 length: 16; V gene: TRBV18; clone size: .; J gene: TRBJ1-3; CDR3 DNA: TGTGCCAGCTCACCTCAGGCTACACACTCTGGAAACACCATATATTTT; CDR3 protein: CASSPQATHSGNTIYF
D gene: .; CDR3 length: 14; V gene: TRBV5-1; clone size: .; J gene: TRBJ1-1; CDR3 DNA: TGCGCCAGCAGCGCGGACAGTATGAACACTGAAGCTTTCTTT; CDR3 protein: CASSADSMNTEAFF
D gene: TRBD1; CDR3 length: 15; V gene: TRBV2; clone size: .; J gene: TRBJ1-1; CDR3 DNA: TGTGCCAGCAGGGATTTACAGGGGGCGAACACTGAAGCTTTCTTT; CDR3 protein: CASRDLQGANTEAFF
D gene: TRBD1; CDR3 length: 19; V gene: TRBV27; clone size: .; J gene: TRBJ1-2; CDR3 DNA: TGTGCCGGCGGGGGCCAGGGGGCGCGCAGCCCTTTTCTTAACTATGGCTACACCTTC; CDR3 protein: CAGGGQGARSPFLNYGYTF
D gene: .; CDR3 length: 12; V gene: TRBV3-1/TRBV3-2; clone size: .; J gene: TRBJ2-7; CDR3 DNA: TGTGCCAGCAGCCAGGGCGGGCTAGGGCAGTACTTC; CDR3 protein: CASSQGGLGQYF
D gene: TRBD2; CDR3 length: 17; V gene: TRBV5-1; clone size: .; J gene: TRBJ2-3; CDR3 DNA: TGCGCCAGCAGCTTGATGGCTAGCGGGAGTGGGGCAGATACGCAGTATTTT; CDR3 protein: CASSLMASGSGADTQYF
D gene: TRBD2; CDR3 length: 16; V gene: TRBV27; clone size: few; J gene: TRBJ2-1; CDR3 DNA: TGTGCCAGCAGTCCTTTTGCGGGGGGATCCTACAATGAGCAGTTCTTC; CDR3 protein: CASSPFAGGSYNEQFF
D gene: TRBD1; CDR3 length: 16; V gene: TRBV23-1; clone size: .; J gene: TRBJ1-2; CDR3 DNA: TGCGCCAGCAGTTACCGGGACAGGGCCCTTAACTATGGCTACACCTTC; CDR3 protein: CASSYRDRALNYGYTF
D gene: .; CDR3 length: 12; V gene: TRBV27; clone size: .; J gene: TRBJ2-5; CDR3 DNA: TGTGCCAGCAGGAACAGGGTAGGGACCCAGTACTTC; CDR3 protein: CASRNRVGTQYF
D gene: TRBD1; CDR3 length: 14; V gene: TRBV5-5; clone size: .; J gene: TRBJ1-2; CDR3 DNA: TGTGCCAGCAGCTTGACAGGGGCCTCCTATGGCTACACCTTC; CDR3 protein: CASSLTGASYGYTF
D gene: .; CDR3 length: 10; V gene: TRBV27; clone size: few; J gene: TRBJ1-5; CDR3 DNA: TGTGCCACCCATGTCCAGCCCCAGCATTTT; CDR3 protein: CATHVQPQHF
D gene: TRBD1; CDR3 length: 13; V gene: TRBV29-1; clone size: .; J gene: TRBJ2-1; CDR3 DNA: TGCAGCGCCCGGACAGGGACCTACAATGAGCAGTTCTTC; CDR3 protein: CSARTGTYNEQFF
D gene: .; CDR3 length: 15; V gene: TRBV4-2; clone size: .; J gene: TRBJ2-7; CDR3 DNA: TGTGCCAGCAGCCGAGAGTCCCAGGGGCCATTCGAGCAGTACTTC; CDR3 protein: CASSRESQGPFEQYF